This TCR beta chain was identified in a study of blood T cell repertoires in COVID-19. Study-level information: Samples representing acute and convalescent COVID-19 were sourced from the United States, Italy and Spain. The analysed material was cDNA or gDNA that came from T cells, B-cell-depleted T cells, or PBMCs.

CDR1 is MGHRA, CDR2 YSYEKL, per germline. V was cut by 0 bases and J by 4 bases, with 12 bases left in between. CDR3 length equals 15 residues. Methods used by the authors: Scientists estimated how many nucleated cells there were by amplifying reference gene primers. The protocol was immunoSEQ multiplex PCR, while the TCRdb copy is restricted to in-frame clones and leaves out a portion. From that table come the V and J calls and clone size; the DNA was used to work out D and trimming. The sample lists around 100,000 clones, about 72% seen once, with 7.5% to 10% in the top ten. Sequencing was carried out using peripheral blood. J is TRBJ1-2 and V is TRBV4-1; possible D gene TRBD1, 6 bases. The source is a man in his 60s with active or convalescent COVID-19. This CDR3 is CASSQDPTGSYGYTF. The CDR3 DNA follows: TGCGCCAGCAGCCAAGATCCCACAGGGAGCTATGGCTACACCTTC.